A selection of T cell receptor beta chains follows, all from one sample in a study of blood T cell repertoires in COVID-19. Produced via immunoSEQ multiplex PCR; TCRdb's table is partial and in-frame only. The table records roughly 570,000 clones, around 90% of them present only once. Sequenced input: peripheral blood. Receptors originate from a woman aged 45-60 years with COVID-19, enrolled during active disease. CDR3s include the opening cysteine and the closing phenylalanine or tryptophan. The D gene is left open where the match is weak. Size values are once, few and many counts, or a class for expanded clones, and some rows have none.

TRBJ2-3,-,-,TRBV11-3,CASSLSSFSTDTQYF,TGTGCCAGCAGCTTAAGTAGCTTTAGCACAGATACGCAGTATTTT
TRBJ1-2,-,-,TRBV7-9,CASSARDNRGYTF,TGTGCCAGCAGCGCTAGGGACAATAGAGGCTACACCTTC
TRBJ1-1,-,-,TRBV28,CASSRGSMNTEAFF,TGTGCCAGCAGTAGAGGATCAATGAACACTGAAGCTTTCTTT
TRBJ1-2,TRBD1,-,TRBV12-3/TRBV12-4,CASSRDRGYGYTF,TGTGCCAGCAGCCGGGACAGGGGGTATGGCTACACCTTC
TRBJ1-1,TRBD1,-,TRBV18,CASSPGQGGPAEAFF,TGTGCCAGCTCACCGGGACAGGGTGGGCCTGCTGAAGCTTTCTTT
TRBJ2-1,TRBD2,-,TRBV5-1,CASSISGGLERRNEQFF,TGCGCCAGCAGCATAAGCGGGGGTCTTGAACGACGGAATGAGCAGTTCTTC
TRBJ1-1,-,-,TRBV18,CASSPLEGSRNTEAFF,TGTGCCAGCTCACCGTTAGAGGGATCGAGGAACACTGAAGCTTTCTTT
TRBJ1-2,-,-,TRBV6-5,CASYKNYGYTF,TGTGCCAGTTACAAAAACTATGGCTACACCTTC
TRBJ2-3,TRBD2,-,TRBV10-3,CAIAERGITDTQYF,TGTGCCATCGCAGAGCGGGGGATCACAGATACGCAGTATTTT
TRBJ1-1,-,-,TRBV19,CASSIYGGAEAFF,TGTGCCAGTAGTATCTACGGGGGGGCTGAAGCTTTCTTT
TRBJ1-1,-,-,TRBV29-1,CSVKIREDTEAFF,TGCAGCGTGAAGATCAGGGAGGACACTGAAGCTTTCTTT
TRBJ2-4,-,-,TRBV7-2,CASSLTRLAKNIQYF,TGTGCCAGCAGCTTAACGAGGTTAGCCAAAAACATTCAGTACTTC
TRBJ1-2,-,-,TRBV30,CAWKVLRGHYGYTF,TGTGCCTGGAAAGTTCTCAGGGGCCACTATGGCTACACCTTC
TRBJ2-3,TRBD1,-,TRBV27,CASSFRGRGTDTQYF,TGTGCCAGCAGTTTCAGGGGGCGAGGCACAGATACGCAGTATTTT
TRBJ1-1,-,once,TRBV20-1,CSAPGVTEAFF,TGCAGTGCTCCAGGGGTAACTGAAGCTTTCTTT
TRBJ1-3,-,-,TRBV30,CAWELTGGNTIYF,TGTGCCTGGGAATTGACAGGCGGAAACACCATATATTTT
TRBJ2-2,-,-,TRBV11-3,CASSPGPENTGELFF,TGTGCCAGCAGCCCAGGGCCGGAGAACACCGGGGAGCTGTTTTTT
TRBJ2-3,TRBD2,-,TRBV4-2,CASSQESGRGTQYF,TGTGCCAGCAGCCAAGAATCGGGGAGGGGTACGCAGTATTTT
TRBJ2-2,-,-,TRBV10-3,CAISEGGTGELFF,TGTGCCATCAGTGAAGGAGGAACCGGGGAGCTGTTTTTT
TRBJ1-5,TRBD1,-,TRBV6-5,CASSYPGQANQPQHF,TGTGCCAGCAGTTACCCGGGACAGGCCAATCAGCCCCAGCATTTT
TRBJ2-1,TRBD1,-,TRBV5-1,CASRYEGATYNEQFF,TGCGCCAGCAGATATGAGGGGGCCACATACAATGAGCAGTTCTTC
TRBJ1-1,-,-,TRBV29-1,CSVVTGVNTEAFF,TGCAGCGTTGTTACCGGGGTGAACACTGAAGCTTTCTTT
TRBJ2-1,-,once,TRBV10-3,CAINQGSYNEQFF,TGTGCCATCAACCAGGGCTCCTACAATGAGCAGTTCTTC
TRBJ2-7,-,-,TRBV4-1,CASSRQRGDSGPYEQYF,TGCGCCAGCAGCCGCCAGAGGGGGGACAGTGGTCCCTACGAGCAGTACTTC
TRBJ2-2,-,-,TRBV2,CASTLTSIAGELFF,TGTGCCAGCACCCTCACTAGTATTGCCGGGGAGCTGTTTTTT
TRBJ2-3,TRBD1,-,TRBV27,CATQGTEEDTQYF,TGTGCCACCCAAGGGACAGAGGAAGATACGCAGTATTTT
TRBJ1-1,-,-,TRBV28,CASSIATGISEAFF,TGTGCCAGCAGCATAGCCACAGGGATCTCTGAAGCTTTCTTT
TRBJ2-7,-,-,TRBV6-1,CASSDLASLPNEQYF,TGTGCCAGCAGTGATCTGGCTAGCCTCCCCAACGAGCAGTACTTC
TRBJ2-7,-,-,TRBV27,CASSWGRHYEQYF,TGTGCCAGCAGTTGGGGGCGCCACTACGAGCAGTACTTC
TRBJ2-2,-,-,TRBV5-1,CASSLGTGTNTGELFF,TGCGCCAGCAGCTTAGGGACGGGGACTAACACCGGGGAGCTGTTTTTT
TRBJ2-3,TRBD2,-,TRBV13,CASSYRLAGGADTQYF,TGTGCCAGCAGCTATCGACTAGCGGGAGGTGCAGATACGCAGTATTTT
TRBJ1-5,TRBD1,-,TRBV6-5,CASSPDRGRDQPQHF,TGTGCCAGCAGTCCGGACAGGGGAAGAGACCAGCCCCAGCATTTT
TRBJ1-3,-,few,TRBV6-1,CASSEAEGTGNTIYF,TGTGCCAGCAGTGAAGCGGAGGGGACTGGAAACACCATATATTTT
TRBJ2-1,TRBD2,-,TRBV27,CASSGAGGREQFF,TGTGCCAGCAGTGGAGCGGGGGGGCGAGAGCAGTTCTTC
TRBJ1-5,TRBD1,-,TRBV7-8,CASSFGTGLEPQHF,TGTGCCAGCAGCTTCGGGACAGGCTTGGAGCCCCAGCATTTT
TRBJ2-1,TRBD2,-,TRBV9,CASSPRWTSGLRGEQFF,TGTGCCAGCAGCCCCAGGTGGACTAGCGGATTACGAGGTGAGCAGTTCTTC
TRBJ1-4,TRBD1,-,TRBV6-5,CASSPRQGFREKLFF,TGTGCCAGCAGTCCTCGACAGGGGTTTAGGGAAAAACTGTTTTTT
TRBJ2-3,TRBD2,-,TRBV4-1,CASSQDLRGGQTDTQYF,TGCGCCAGCAGCCAAGACTTACGGGGGGGCCAAACAGATACGCAGTATTTT
TRBJ2-7,TRBD2,-,TRBV29-1,CSVPLAGRTEQYF,TGCAGCGTTCCCCTAGCGGGGAGGACCGAGCAGTACTTC